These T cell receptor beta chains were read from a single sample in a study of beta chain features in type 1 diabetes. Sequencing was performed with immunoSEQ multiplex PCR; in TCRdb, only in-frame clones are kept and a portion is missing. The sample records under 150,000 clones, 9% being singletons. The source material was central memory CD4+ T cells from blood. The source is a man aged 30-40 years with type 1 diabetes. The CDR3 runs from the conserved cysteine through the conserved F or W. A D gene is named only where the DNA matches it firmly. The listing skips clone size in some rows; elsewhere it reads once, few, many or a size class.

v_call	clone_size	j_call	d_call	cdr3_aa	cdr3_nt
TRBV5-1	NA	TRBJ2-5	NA	CASSYVPGETQYF	TGCGCCAGCAGCTATGTGCCAGGGGAGACCCAGTACTTC
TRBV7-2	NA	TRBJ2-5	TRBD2	CASSFWGRGGAETQYF	TGTGCCAGCAGCTTCTGGGGGCGGGGGGGCGCGGAGACCCAGTACTTC
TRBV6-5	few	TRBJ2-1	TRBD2	CASTLAGSTYNEQFF	TGTGCCAGCACTTTAGCGGGGTCCACCTACAATGAGCAGTTCTTC
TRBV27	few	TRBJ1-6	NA	CASSAGRDVYNSPLHF	TGTGCCAGCAGTGCAGGGCGAGACGTCTATAATTCACCCCTCCACTTT
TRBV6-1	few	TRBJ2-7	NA	CASSDGGFSSYEQYF	TGTGCCAGCAGTGACGGGGGTTTTAGCTCCTACGAGCAGTACTTC
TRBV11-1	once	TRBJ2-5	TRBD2	CASSLDILRGEETQYF	TGTGCCAGCAGCTTAGACATTTTACGGGGGGAAGAGACCCAGTACTTC
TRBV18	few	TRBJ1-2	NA	CASSEDSSYGYTF	TGTGCCAGCTCAGAGGACTCGAGCTATGGCTACACCTTC
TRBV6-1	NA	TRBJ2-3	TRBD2	CASSDGGTTSTDTQYF	TGTGCCAGCAGTGACGGTGGGACTACTAGCACAGATACGCAGTATTTT
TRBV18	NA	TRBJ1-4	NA	CASSPMREREKLFF	TGTGCCAGCTCACCAATGCGGGAGAGAGAAAAACTGTTTTTT
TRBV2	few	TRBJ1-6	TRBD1	CASRGQGQLSPLHF	TGTGCCAGCAGGGGACAGGGACAACTTTCACCCCTCCACTTT
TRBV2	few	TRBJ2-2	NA	CASSGSGGELFF	TGTGCCAGCAGTGGGTCCGGCGGGGAGCTGTTTTTT
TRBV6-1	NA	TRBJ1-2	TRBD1	CASSAGTGVGYTF	TGTGCCAGCAGTGCCGGGACAGGGGTCGGCTACACCTTC
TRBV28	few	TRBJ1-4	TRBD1	CASSLGGDSSEKLFF	TGTGCCAGCAGCCTCGGGGGGGACAGTAGTGAAAAACTGTTTTTT
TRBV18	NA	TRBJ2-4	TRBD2	CASSPLAGAKNIQYF	TGTGCCAGCTCCCCTCTAGCGGGAGCCAAAAACATTCAGTACTTC
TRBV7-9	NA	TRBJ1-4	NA	CASNLRGSGNEKLFF	TGTGCCAGCAACCTCAGGGGATCCGGTAATGAAAAACTGTTTTTT
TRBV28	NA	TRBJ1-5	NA	CASSFRQNSNQPQHF	TGTGCCAGCAGTTTCCGACAGAATAGCAATCAGCCCCAGCATTTT
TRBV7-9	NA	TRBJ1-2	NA	CASSPNYTF	TGTGCCAGCAGTCCCAACTACACCTTC
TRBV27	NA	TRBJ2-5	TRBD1	CASSLRTGGQETQYF	TGTGCCAGCAGTCTCCGAACAGGGGGCCAAGAGACCCAGTACTTC
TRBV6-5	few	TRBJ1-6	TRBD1	CASRPGQIISPLHF	TGTGCCAGCAGGCCGGGACAGATAATTTCACCCCTCCACTTT
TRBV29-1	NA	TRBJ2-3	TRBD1	CSVGLTGGATDTQYF	TGCAGCGTTGGACTGACAGGGGGGGCCACAGATACGCAGTATTTT
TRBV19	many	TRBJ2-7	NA	CASSSRTDTSYEQYF	TGTGCCAGTAGTTCCCGGACAGATACCTCCTACGAGCAGTACTTC
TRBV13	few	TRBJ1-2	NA	CASSILEGFYGYTF	TGTGCCAGCAGCATACTTGAGGGATTTTATGGCTACACCTTC
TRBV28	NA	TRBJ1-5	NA	CASRGHKGDQPQHF	TGTGCCAGCAGAGGACATAAGGGGGATCAGCCCCAGCATTTT
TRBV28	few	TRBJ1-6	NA	CASSPSSGMDSPLHF	TGTGCCAGCAGTCCCTCGTCCGGGATGGATTCACCCCTCCACTTT
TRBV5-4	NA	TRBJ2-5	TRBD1	CASSLAGQGKKETQYF	TGTGCCAGCAGCTTGGCTGGACAGGGGAAGAAAGAGACCCAGTACTTC
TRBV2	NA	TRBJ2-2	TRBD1	CASSRDSTGELFF	TGTGCCAGCAGCAGGGACAGCACCGGGGAGCTGTTTTTT
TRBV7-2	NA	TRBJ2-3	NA	CASSLVSEDTQYF	TGTGCCAGCAGCTTGGTTAGCGAAGATACGCAGTATTTT
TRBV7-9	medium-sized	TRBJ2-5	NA	CASSLGGTQYF	TGTGCCAGCAGCTTAGGCGGGACCCAGTACTTC
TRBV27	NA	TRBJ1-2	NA	CASSSGGLGGYTF	TGTGCCAGCAGTTCCGGGGGGCTGGGGGGCTACACCTTC
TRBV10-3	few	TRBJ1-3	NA	CAISGGTGNTIYF	TGTGCCATCAGCGGCGGAACTGGAAACACCATATATTTT
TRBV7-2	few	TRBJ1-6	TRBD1	CASSPPGGPGSPLHF	TGTGCCAGCAGCCCGCCAGGGGGGCCCGGGTCACCCCTCCACTTT
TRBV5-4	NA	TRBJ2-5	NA	CASSGKGGAWGETQYF	TGTGCCAGCAGCGGGAAGGGGGGGGCCTGGGGGGAGACCCAGTACTTC
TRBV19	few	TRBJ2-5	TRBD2	CASSRGGGETQYF	TGTGCCAGTAGCCGCGGGGGGGGAGAGACCCAGTACTTC
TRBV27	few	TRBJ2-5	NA	CASSSQYTGTQYF	TGTGCCAGCAGTTCCCAATATACGGGGACCCAGTACTTC
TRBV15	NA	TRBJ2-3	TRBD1	CATSRGQGAADTQYF	TGTGCCACCAGCAGGGGACAGGGGGCTGCAGATACGCAGTATTTT
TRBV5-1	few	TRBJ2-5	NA	CASSLPGMETQYF	TGCGCCAGCAGCTTGCCAGGGATGGAGACCCAGTACTTC
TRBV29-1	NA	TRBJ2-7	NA	CSVEDRQGGEQYF	TGCAGCGTTGAAGATCGCCAGGGCGGCGAGCAGTACTTC
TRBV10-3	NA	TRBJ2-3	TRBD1	CAIKGQSSTDTQYF	TGTGCCATCAAGGGACAGAGCTCCACAGATACGCAGTATTTT
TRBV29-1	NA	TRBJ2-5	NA	CSGVGTSDSQTQYF	TGCAGCGGGGTAGGGACATCGGATTCTCAGACCCAGTACTTC
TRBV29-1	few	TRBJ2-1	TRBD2	CSVEGTSGAYYNEQFF	TGCAGCGTTGAAGGAACTAGCGGGGCCTACTACAATGAGCAGTTCTTC
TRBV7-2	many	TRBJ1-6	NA	CASSPLSYNSPLHF	TGTGCCAGCAGCCCCCTTTCCTATAATTCACCCCTCCACTTT
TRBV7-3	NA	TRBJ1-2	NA	CASSLNSLDGYTF	TGTGCCAGCAGCCTGAACTCTTTGGATGGCTACACCTTC
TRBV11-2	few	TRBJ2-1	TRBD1	CASSLGYRGRYNEQFF	TGTGCCAGCAGCTTAGGATACAGGGGGCGGTACAATGAGCAGTTCTTC
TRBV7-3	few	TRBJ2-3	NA	CASSSGTDTQYF	TGTGCCAGCAGCTCGGGCACAGATACGCAGTATTTT
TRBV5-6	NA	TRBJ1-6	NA	CASSFPEQGSPLHF	TGTGCCAGCAGCTTTCCGGAGCAGGGTTCACCCCTCCACTTT